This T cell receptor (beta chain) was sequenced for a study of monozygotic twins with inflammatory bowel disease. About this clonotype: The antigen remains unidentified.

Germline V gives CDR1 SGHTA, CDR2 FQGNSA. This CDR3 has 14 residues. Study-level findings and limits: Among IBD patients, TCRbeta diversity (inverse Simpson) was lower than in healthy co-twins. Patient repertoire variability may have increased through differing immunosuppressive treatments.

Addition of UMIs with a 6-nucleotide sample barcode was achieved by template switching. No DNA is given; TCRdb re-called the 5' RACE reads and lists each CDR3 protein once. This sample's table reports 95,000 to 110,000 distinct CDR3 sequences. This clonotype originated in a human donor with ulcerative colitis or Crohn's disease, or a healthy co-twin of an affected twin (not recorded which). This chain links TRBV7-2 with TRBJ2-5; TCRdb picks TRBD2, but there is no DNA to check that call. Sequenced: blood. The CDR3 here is CASSPLGGRETQYF. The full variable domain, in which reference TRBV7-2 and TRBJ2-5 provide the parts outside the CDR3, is GAGVSQSPSNKVTEKGKDVELRCDPISGHTALYWYRQSLGQGLEFLIYFQGNSAPDKSGLPSDRFSAERTGGSVSTLTIQRTQQEDSAVYLCASSPLGGRETQYFGPGTRLLVL.